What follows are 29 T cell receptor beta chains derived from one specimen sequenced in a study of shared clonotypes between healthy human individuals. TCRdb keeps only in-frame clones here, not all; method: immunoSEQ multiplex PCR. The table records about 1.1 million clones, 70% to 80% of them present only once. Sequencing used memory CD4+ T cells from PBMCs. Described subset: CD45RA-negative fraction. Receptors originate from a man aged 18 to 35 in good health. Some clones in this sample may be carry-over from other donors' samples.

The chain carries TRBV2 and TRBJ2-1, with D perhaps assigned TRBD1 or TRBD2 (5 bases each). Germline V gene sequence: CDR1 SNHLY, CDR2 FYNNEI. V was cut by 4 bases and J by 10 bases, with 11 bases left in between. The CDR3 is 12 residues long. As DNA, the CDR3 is TGTGCCAGCAGTGGGGGCCGGGGAGAGCAGTTCTTC. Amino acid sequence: CASSGGRGEQFF.

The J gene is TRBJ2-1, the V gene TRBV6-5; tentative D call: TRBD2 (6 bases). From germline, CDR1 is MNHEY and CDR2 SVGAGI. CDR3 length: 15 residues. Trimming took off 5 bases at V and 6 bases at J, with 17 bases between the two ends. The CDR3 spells CASSARFSGFNEQFF. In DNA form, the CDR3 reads TGTGCCAGCAGTGCCCGGTTTAGCGGTTTCAATGAGCAGTTCTTC.

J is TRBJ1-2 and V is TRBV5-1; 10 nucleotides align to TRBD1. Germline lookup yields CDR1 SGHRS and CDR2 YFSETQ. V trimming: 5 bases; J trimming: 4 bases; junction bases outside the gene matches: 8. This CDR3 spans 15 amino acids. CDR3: CASRPGTGETYGYTF. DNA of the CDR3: TGCGCCAGCAGGCCCGGGACAGGGGAGACCTATGGCTACACCTTC.

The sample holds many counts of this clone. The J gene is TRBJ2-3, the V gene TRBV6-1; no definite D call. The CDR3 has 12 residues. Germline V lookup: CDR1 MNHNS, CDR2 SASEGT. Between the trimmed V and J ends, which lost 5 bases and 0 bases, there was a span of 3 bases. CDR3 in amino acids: CASSFSTDTQYF. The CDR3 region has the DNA TGTGCCAGCAGTTTTAGCACAGATACGCAGTATTTT.

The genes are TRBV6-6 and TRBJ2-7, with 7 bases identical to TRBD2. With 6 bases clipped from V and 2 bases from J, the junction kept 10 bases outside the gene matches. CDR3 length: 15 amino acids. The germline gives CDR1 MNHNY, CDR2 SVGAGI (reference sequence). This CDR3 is CASRHLGREAYEQYF. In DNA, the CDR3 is TGTGCCAGCAGGCACCTAGGGAGGGAGGCCTACGAGCAGTACTTC.

Written as DNA, the CDR3 is TGTGCCAGTAGTAGGCGCAGTTTATCCTACGAGCAGTACTTC. Translated: CASSRRSLSYEQYF. The chain is built from TRBV19 and TRBJ2-7, with no clear D. The germline gives CDR1 LNHDA, CDR2 SQIVND (reference sequence). CDR3 length: 14 amino acids. The V and J ends lost 4 bases and 1 base respectively, with 11 bases between them.

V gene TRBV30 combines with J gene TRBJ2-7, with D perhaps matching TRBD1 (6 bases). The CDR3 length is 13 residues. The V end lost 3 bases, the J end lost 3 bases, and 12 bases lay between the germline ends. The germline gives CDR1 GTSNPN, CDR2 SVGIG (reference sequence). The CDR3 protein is CAWRRTDLYEQYF. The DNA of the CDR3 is TGTGCCTGGAGGCGGACAGATCTCTACGAGCAGTACTTC. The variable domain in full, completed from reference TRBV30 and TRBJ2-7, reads SQTIHQWPATLVQPVGSPLSLECTVEGTSNPNLYWYRQAAGRGLQLLFYSVGIGQISSEVPQNLSASRPQDRQFILSSKKLLLSDSGFYLCAWRRTDLYEQYFGPGTRLTVT.

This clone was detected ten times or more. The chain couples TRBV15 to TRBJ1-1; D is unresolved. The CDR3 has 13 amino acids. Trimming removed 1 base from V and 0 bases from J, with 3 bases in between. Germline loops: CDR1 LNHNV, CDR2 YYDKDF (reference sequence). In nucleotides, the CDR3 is TGTGCCACCAGCAGAGCGGTGAACACTGAAGCTTTCTTT. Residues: CATSRAVNTEAFF.

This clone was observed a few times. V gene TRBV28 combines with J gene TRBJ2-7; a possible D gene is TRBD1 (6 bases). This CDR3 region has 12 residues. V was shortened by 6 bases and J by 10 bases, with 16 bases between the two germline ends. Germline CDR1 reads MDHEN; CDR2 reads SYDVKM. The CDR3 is CASSEARQEQYF. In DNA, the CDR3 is TGTGCCAGCAGCGAAGCCCGACAGGAACAGTACTTC.

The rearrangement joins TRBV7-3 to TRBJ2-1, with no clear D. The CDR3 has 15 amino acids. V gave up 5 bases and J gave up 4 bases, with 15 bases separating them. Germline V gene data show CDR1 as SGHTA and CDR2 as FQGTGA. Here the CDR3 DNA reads TGTGCCAGCAGCCTAGGGCCGGCCGAGTACAATGAGCAGTTCTTC. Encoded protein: CASSLGPAEYNEQFF.

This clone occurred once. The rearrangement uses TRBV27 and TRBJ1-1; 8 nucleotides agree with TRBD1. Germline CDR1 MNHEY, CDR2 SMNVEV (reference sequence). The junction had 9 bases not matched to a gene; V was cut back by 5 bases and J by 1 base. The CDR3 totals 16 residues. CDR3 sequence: CASSPSPGTGNTEAFF. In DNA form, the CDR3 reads TGTGCCAGCAGTCCGAGTCCCGGGACAGGGAACACTGAAGCTTTCTTT.

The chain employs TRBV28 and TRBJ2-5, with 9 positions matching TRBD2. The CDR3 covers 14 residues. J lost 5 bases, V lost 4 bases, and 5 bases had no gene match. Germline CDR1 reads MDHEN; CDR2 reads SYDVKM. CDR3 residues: CASSYGGRGETQYF. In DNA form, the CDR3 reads TGTGCCAGCAGTTATGGCGGGAGGGGGGAGACCCAGTACTTC.

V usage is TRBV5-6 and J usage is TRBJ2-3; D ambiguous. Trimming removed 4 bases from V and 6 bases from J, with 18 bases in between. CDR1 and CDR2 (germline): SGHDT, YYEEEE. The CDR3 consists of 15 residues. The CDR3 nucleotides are TGTGCCAGCAGCCTAGGCCCCAGCGCGTTCGATACGCAGTATTTT. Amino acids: CASSLGPSAFDTQYF.

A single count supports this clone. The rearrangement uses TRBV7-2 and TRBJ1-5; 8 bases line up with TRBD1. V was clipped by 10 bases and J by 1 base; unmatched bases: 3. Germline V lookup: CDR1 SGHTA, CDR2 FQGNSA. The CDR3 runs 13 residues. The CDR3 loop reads CATGTGSNQPQHF. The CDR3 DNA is TGTGCCACCGGGACAGGCAGCAATCAGCCCCAGCATTTT.

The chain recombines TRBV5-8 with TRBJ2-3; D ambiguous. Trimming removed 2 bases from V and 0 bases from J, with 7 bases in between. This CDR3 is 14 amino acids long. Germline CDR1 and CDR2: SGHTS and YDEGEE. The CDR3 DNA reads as TGTGCCAGCAGCTTAGGACGGAGCACAGATACGCAGTATTTT. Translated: CASSLGRSTDTQYF.

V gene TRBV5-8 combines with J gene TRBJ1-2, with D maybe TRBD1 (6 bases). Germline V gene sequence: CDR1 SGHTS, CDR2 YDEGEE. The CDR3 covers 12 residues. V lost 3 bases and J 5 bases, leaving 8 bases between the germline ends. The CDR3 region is CASSWGRYGYTF. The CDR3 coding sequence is TGTGCCAGCAGCTGGGGGCGGTATGGCTACACCTTC.

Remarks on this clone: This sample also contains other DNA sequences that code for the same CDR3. The CDR3 sequence: CASSVAASTDTQYF. DNA of the CDR3: TGTGCCAGCAGCGTAGCAGCGAGCACAGATACGCAGTATTTT. The gene calls are TRBV9 and TRBJ2-3; no firm D call. This CDR3 has 14 amino acids. CDR1 and CDR2 (germline): SGDLS, YYNGEE. V was shortened by 0 bases and J by 0 bases, with 5 bases between the two germline ends.

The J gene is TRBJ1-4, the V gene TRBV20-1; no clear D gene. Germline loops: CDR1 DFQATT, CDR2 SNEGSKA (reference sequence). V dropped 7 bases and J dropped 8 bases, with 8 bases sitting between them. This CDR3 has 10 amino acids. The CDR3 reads CSVVGEKLFF. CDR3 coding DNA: TGCAGTGTTGTAGGCGAAAAACTGTTTTTT.

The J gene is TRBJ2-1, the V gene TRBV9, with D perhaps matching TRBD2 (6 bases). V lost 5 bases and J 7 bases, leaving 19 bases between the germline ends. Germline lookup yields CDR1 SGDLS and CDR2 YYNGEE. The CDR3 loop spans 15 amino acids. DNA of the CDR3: TGTGCCAGCAGTTCTAGGGCGGCGGGGTGGAATGAGCAGTTCTTC. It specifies CASSSRAAGWNEQFF. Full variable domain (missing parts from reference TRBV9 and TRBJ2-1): DSGVTQTPKHLITATGQRVTLRCSPRSGDLSVYWYQQSLDQGLQFLIQYYNGEERAKGNILERFSAQQFPDLHSELNLSSLELGDSALYFCASSSRAAGWNEQFFGPGTRLTVL.

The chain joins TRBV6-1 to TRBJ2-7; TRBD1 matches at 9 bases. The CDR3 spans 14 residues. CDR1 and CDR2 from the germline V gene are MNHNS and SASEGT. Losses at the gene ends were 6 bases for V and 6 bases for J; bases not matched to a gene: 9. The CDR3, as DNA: TGTGCCAGCAGCCGGGACAGGGTGGTCCCCGAGCAGTACTTC. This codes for CASSRDRVVPEQYF.

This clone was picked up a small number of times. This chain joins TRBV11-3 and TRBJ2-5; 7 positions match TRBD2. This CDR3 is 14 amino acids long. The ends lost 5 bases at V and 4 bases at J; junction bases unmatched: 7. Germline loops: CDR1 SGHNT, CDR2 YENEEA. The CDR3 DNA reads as TGTGCCAGCAGCCCCCCGGGGGGAATAGAGACCCAGTACTTC. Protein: CASSPPGGIETQYF.

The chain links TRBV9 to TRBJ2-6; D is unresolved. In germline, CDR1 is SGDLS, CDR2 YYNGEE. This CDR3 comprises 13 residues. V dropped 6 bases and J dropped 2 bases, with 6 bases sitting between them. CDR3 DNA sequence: TGTGCCAGCAATCGGGCTGGGGCCAACGTCCTGACTTTC. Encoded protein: CASNRAGANVLTF.

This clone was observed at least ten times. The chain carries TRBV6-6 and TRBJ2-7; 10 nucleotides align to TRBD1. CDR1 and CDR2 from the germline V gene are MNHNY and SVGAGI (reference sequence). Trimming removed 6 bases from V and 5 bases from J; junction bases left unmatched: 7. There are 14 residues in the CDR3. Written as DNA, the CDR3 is TGTGCCAGCAGGAAGACAGGGGGCGGGGACGAGCAGTACTTC. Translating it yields CASRKTGGGDEQYF.

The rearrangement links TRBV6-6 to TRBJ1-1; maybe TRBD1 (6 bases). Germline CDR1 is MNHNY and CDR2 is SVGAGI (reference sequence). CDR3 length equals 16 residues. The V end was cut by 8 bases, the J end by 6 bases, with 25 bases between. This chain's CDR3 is CASFFATGWGISEAFF. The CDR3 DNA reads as TGTGCCAGCTTTTTCGCCACAGGGTGGGGGATCTCTGAAGCTTTCTTT.

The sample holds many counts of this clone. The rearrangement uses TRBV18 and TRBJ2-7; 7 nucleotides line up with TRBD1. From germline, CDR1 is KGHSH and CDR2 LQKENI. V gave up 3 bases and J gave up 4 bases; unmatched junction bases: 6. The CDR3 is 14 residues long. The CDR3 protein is CASSPNYRGYEQYF. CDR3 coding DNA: TGTGCCAGCTCACCGAATTACAGGGGATACGAGCAGTACTTC. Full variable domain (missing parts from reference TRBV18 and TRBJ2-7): NAGVMQNPRHLVRRRGQEARLRCSPMKGHSHVYWYRQLPEEGLKFMVYLQKENIIDESGMPKERFSAEFPKEGPSILRIQQVVRGDSAAYFCASSPNYRGYEQYFGPGTRLTVT.

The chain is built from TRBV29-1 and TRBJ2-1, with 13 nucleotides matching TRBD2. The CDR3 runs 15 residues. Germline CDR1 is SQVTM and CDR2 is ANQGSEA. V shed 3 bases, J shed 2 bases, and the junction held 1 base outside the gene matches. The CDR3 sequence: CSVDGTSGTYNEQFF. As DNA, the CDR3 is TGCAGCGTTGATGGGACTAGCGGGACCTACAATGAGCAGTTCTTC.

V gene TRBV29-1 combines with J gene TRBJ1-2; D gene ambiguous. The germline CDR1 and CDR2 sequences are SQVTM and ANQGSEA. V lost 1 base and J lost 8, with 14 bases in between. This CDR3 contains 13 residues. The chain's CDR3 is CSVEGAQTPGYTF. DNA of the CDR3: TGCAGCGTTGAAGGCGCACAGACGCCGGGCTACACCTTC.

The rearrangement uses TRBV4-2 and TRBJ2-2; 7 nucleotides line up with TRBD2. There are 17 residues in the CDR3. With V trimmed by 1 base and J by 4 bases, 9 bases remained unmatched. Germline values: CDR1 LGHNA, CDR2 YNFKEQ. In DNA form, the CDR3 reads TGTGCCAGCAGCCAAGCCCGGGGCGGGAGTAGCACCGGGGAGCTGTTTTTT. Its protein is CASSQARGGSSTGELFF.

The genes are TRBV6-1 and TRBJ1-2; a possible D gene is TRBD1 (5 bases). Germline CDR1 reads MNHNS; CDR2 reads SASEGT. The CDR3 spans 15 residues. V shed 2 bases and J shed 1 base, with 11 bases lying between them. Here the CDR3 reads CASSERGTFNYGYTF. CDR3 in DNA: TGTGCCAGCAGTGAACGGGGCACCTTTAACTATGGCTACACCTTC.